A selection of T cell receptor beta chains follows, all from one sample in a study of shared clonotypes between healthy human individuals. Here immunoSEQ multiplex PCR was the method, and the copy in TCRdb shows in-frame clones only, minus some. The sample contains some 1 million clones, 60% to 80% of which appear only once. Sequenced material: memory CD4+ T cells sorted from blood. These receptor sequences come from a man younger than 35 in good health. Each CDR3 is given with its conserved first and last residue. The D gene is left open where the match is weak. Clone size is shown for a subset of rows, as once, few, many or a class of expanded clone.

V	D	J	size	DNA	CDR3
TRBV19	-	TRBJ2-7	-	TGTGCCAGTAGCACAGGGTCTGGGGAGCAGTACTTC	CASSTGSGEQYF
TRBV4-3	-	TRBJ1-3	-	TGCGCCAGCAGCCAAGGACACTCTGGAAACACCATATATTTT	CASSQGHSGNTIYF
TRBV18	TRBD1	TRBJ1-5	-	TGTGCCAGCTCACTGGGGACAGTCGGGGGTGGCAATCAGCCCCAGCATTTT	CASSLGTVGGGNQPQHF
TRBV5-1	-	TRBJ2-5	-	TGCGCCAGCAGCTCCGACTACAGGGAGACCCAGTACTTC	CASSSDYRETQYF
TRBV28	TRBD1	TRBJ1-1	-	TGTGCCAGCAGCCGACAGGGGGGGACTGAAGCTTTCTTT	CASSRQGGTEAFF
TRBV30	TRBD1	TRBJ1-6	few	TGTGCCTGGAGCCCTCGCCCAGGGGGGAATTCACCCCTCCACTTT	CAWSPRPGGNSPLHF
TRBV28	-	TRBJ2-3	once	TGTGCCAGCAGTGCTTCCAGGTGGAGGGGCACAGATACGCAGTATTTT	CASSASRWRGTDTQYF
TRBV28	-	TRBJ1-2	-	TGTGCCAGCAGTACTGGTGCGGGTGGCAGCCCCTATGGCTACACCTTC	CASSTGAGGSPYGYTF
TRBV18	-	TRBJ2-3	-	TGTGCCAGCTCACCCACGGGGGCAGCTAGCACAGATACGCAGTATTTT	CASSPTGAASTDTQYF
TRBV30	TRBD1	TRBJ1-6	few	TGTGCCTGGAGTGTGGCAGGGGGCTATAAAAATTCACCCCTCCACTTT	CAWSVAGGYKNSPLHF
TRBV6-1	-	TRBJ1-1	few	TGTGCCAGCAGTGAAGTGACACCGAACACTGAAGCTTTCTTT	CASSEVTPNTEAFF
TRBV4-1	-	TRBJ1-4	few	TGCGCCAGCAGCCAAGATCCGGTGTTTAATGAAAAACTGTTTTTT	CASSQDPVFNEKLFF
TRBV7-9	TRBD1	TRBJ1-1	-	TGTGCCAGCAGCCCCCGTGTGGGGACAGGGGGCGAGAACACTGAAGCTTTCTTT	CASSPRVGTGGENTEAFF
TRBV30	-	TRBJ2-7	-	TGTGCCTGGAGTCCGGACGACTACGAGCAGTACTTC	CAWSPDDYEQYF
TRBV4-2	TRBD2	TRBJ2-5	once	TGTGCCAGCAGCCGTTCTGGGCGGGGGGGCCTGCTCGGGGAGACCCAGTACTTC	CASSRSGRGGLLGETQYF
TRBV11-3	-	TRBJ2-7	-	TGTGCCAGCAGCTTAGTCGATGACCTCTACGAGCAGTACTTC	CASSLVDDLYEQYF
TRBV15	TRBD1	TRBJ1-6	-	TGTGCCACCAGCGGGACAGGGAATTCACCCCTCCACTTT	CATSGTGNSPLHF
TRBV18	-	TRBJ2-3	-	TGTGCCAGCTCGGCTTTGACTGGCACAGATACGCAGTATTTT	CASSALTGTDTQYF